The clone carrying this T cell receptor (beta chain) has a handful of counts. Its matching antigen is unknown. Trimming left V 2 bases short and J 3 bases short, with 24 bases between. The CDR3 runs 19 residues. Germline lookup yields CDR1 SGHAT and CDR2 FQDESV (reference sequence). TCRdb reprocessed the reads with MiXCR, giving one entry per CDR3 protein. The repertoire consists of roughly 920,000 distinct CDR3 sequences, with approximately 31% occurring once and the leading ten covering about an eighth. This entry comes from a study of T cell repertoires in cytomegalovirus infection. Study background: CMV epitopes used comprised recently identified HLA-C-restricted ones and well-studied HLA-B-restricted ones.

Findings of the study overall: Cumulated frequencies of public TCR beta families served to identify carriers of CMV plus the relevant HLA.

V usage is TRBV11-1 and J usage is TRBJ2-3; D may be TRBD1 or TRBD2 (5 bases each). The specimen comprised cultured CD8+ T cells from PBMCs, sampled from culture after CMV antigen stimulation. This sequence originates from a human donor in good health (CMV status not recorded). Some clones in this sample may be carry-over from other donors' samples. The CDR3 sequence is CASSLIWDGGPGETDTQYF. The CDR3 DNA reads as TGTGCCAGCAGCTTAATTTGGGACGGCGGCCCGGGCGAGACAGATACGCAGTATTTT.